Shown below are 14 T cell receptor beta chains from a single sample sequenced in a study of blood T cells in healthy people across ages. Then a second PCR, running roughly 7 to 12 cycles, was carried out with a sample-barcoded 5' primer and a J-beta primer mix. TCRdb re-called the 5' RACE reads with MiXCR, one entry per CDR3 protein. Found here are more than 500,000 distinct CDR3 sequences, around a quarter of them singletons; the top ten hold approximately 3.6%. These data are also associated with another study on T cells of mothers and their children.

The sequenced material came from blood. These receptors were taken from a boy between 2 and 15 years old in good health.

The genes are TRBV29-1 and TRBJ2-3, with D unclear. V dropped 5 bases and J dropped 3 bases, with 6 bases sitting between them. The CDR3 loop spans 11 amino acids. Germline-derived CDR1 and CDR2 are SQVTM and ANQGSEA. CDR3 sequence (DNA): TGCAGCGTTAGGCTTACAGATACGCAGTATTTT. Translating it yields CSVRLTDTQYF.

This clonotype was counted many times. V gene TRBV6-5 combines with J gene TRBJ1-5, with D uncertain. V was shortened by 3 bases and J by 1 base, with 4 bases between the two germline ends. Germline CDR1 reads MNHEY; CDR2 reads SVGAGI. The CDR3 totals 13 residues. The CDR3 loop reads CASSYKSNQPQHF. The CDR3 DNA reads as TGTGCCAGCAGTTATAAGAGCAATCAGCCCCAGCATTTT.

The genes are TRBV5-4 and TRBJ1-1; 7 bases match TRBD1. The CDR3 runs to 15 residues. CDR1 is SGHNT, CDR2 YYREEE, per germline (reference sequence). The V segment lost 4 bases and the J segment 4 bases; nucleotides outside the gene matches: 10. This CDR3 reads CASSTTGQLFTEAFF. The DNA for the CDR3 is TGTGCCAGCAGCACAACGGGACAGTTATTCACTGAAGCTTTCTTT.

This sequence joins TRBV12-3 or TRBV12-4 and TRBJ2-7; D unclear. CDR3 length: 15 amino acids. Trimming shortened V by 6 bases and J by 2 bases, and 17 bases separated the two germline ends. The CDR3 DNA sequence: TGTGCCAGCAGCGGTAGGACCCCTCGTGCCTACGAGCAGTACTTC. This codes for CASSGRTPRAYEQYF.

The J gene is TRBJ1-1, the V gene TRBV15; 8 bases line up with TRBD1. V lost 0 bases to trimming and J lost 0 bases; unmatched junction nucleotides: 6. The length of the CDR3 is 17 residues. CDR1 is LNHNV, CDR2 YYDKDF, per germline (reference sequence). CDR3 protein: CATSRERTGTLNTEAFF. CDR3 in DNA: TGTGCCACCAGCAGAGAGCGGACAGGGACCTTGAACACTGAAGCTTTCTTT.

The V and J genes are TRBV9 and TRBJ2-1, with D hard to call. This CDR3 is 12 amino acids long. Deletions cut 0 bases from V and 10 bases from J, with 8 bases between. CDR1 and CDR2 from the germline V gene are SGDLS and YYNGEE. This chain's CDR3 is CASSVDDSEQFF. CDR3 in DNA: TGTGCCAGCAGCGTAGATGATAGCGAGCAGTTCTTC.

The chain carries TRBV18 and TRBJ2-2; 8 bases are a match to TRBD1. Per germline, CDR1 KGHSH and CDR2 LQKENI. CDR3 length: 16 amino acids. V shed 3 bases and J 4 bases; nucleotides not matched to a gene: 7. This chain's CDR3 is CASSPTGADATGELFF. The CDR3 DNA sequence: TGTGCCAGCTCACCGACAGGGGCGGACGCCACCGGGGAGCTGTTTTTT.

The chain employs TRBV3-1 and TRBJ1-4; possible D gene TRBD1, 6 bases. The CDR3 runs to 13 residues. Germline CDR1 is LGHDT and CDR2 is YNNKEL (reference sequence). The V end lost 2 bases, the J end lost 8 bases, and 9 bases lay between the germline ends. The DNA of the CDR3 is TGTGCCAGCAGCCAAAAGGGGGGGGAAAAACTGTTTTTT. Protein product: CASSQKGGEKLFF.

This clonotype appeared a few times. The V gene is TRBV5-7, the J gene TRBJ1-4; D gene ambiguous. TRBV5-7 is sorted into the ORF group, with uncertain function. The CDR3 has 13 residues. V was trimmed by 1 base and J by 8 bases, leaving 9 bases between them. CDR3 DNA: TGTGCCAGCAGCTTGAATATAGGGGAAAAACTGTTTTTT. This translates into CASSLNIGEKLFF.

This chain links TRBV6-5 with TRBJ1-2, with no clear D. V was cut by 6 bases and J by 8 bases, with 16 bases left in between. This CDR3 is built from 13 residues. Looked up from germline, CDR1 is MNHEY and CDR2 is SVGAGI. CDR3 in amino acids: CASRPYAMEGYTF. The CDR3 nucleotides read TGTGCCAGCAGACCCTACGCCATGGAGGGCTACACCTTC.

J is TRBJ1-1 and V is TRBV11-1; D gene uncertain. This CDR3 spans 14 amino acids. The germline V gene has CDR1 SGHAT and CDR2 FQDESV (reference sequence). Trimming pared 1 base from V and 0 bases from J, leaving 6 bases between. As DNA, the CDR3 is TGTGCCAGCAGCTTAGTTAGTATGAACACTGAAGCTTTCTTT. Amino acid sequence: CASSLVSMNTEAFF.

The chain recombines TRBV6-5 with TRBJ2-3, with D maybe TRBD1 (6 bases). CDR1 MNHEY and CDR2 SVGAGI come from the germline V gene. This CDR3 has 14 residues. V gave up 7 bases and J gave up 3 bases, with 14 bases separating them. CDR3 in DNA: TGTGCCAGCACAAGGGACACGAGTACAGATACGCAGTATTTT. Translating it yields CASTRDTSTDTQYF.

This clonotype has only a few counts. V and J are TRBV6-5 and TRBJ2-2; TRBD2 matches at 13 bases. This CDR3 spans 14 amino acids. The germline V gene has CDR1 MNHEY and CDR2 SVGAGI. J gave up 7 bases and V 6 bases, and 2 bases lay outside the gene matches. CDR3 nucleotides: TGTGCCAGCAGCCGACTAGCGGGGGGCGGGGAGCTGTTTTTT. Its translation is CASSRLAGGGELFF.

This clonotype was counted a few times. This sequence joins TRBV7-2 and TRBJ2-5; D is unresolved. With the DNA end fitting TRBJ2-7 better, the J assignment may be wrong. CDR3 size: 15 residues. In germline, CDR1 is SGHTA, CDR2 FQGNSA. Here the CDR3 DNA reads TGTGCCAGCAGCTTATTGGTCTCTGGAGCCTACGAGCAGTACTTC. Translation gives CASSLLVSGAYEQYF.